The rows below give T cell receptor beta chains drawn from one sample of a study of control samples from healthy donors and cancer patients. Only in-frame clones appear in the TCRdb table, and some are missing; sequencing was by immunoSEQ multiplex PCR. The sample lists about 98,000 clones, roughly 86% occurring once. Sequenced material: blood. These receptor sequences come from a man in his sixties in good health. Both conserved end residues are part of each CDR3. D genes are given only for firm matches. A clone size is listed for some rows: how often the clone was seen (once, few, many), or a class if it is expanded.

V gene	J gene	D gene	clone size	CDR3 DNA	CDR3 protein
TRBV28	TRBJ1-2	TRBD1	.	TGTGCCAGCAGTCCCCGGACAGGGAGAGACTACACCTTC	CASSPRTGRDYTF
TRBV7-9	TRBJ2-7	.	.	TGTGCCAGCAGCTTAGTTGGCCTAAGCTACGAGCAGTACTTC	CASSLVGLSYEQYF
TRBV6-5	TRBJ2-5	TRBD2	once	TGTGCCAGCAGCCGAACCCCGGGGGGAGAGACCCAGTACTTC	CASSRTPGGETQYF
TRBV6-6	TRBJ2-7	.	once	TGTGCCAGCGGAGAATACGAGCAGTACTTC	CASGEYEQYF
TRBV7-6	TRBJ2-5	.	.	TGTGCCAGCAGCTTAAACGTAGACCCAACAATGACCCAGTACTTC	CASSLNVDPTMTQYF
TRBV5-1	TRBJ2-7	.	.	TGCGCCAGCAGCTTGGGGCAAAGCTACGAGCAGTACTTC	CASSLGQSYEQYF
TRBV29-1	TRBJ2-3	TRBD1	.	TGCAGCGTTGAAAGGGGACAGCTGGGAGATACGCAGTATTTT	CSVERGQLGDTQYF
TRBV13	TRBJ2-3	TRBD2	.	TGTGCCAGCAGCTGGGGACTAGCGGGAACCACAGATACGCAGTATTTT	CASSWGLAGTTDTQYF
TRBV6-1	TRBJ1-1	.	.	TGTGCCAGCAGTGAAGATGGGGCAAACCACCGGGGGACTGAAGCTTTCTTT	CASSEDGANHRGTEAFF
TRBV9	TRBJ1-5	.	.	TGTGCCAGCAGCGTTGGAGCCTCAACCAATCAGCCCCAGCATTTT	CASSVGASTNQPQHF
TRBV28	TRBJ2-7	TRBD1	.	TGTGCCAGCAGCCGATCCGCGGACAGGGTGAGGGTCTACGAGCAGTACTTC	CASSRSADRVRVYEQYF
TRBV7-9	TRBJ2-7	.	.	TGTGCCAGCAGCTTAGCCCCCAGGGACTCCTACGAGCAGTACTTC	CASSLAPRDSYEQYF
TRBV19	TRBJ1-1	.	.	TGTGCCAGTAGTATAGAAATATTAGGAAACACTGAAGCTTTCTTT	CASSIEILGNTEAFF
TRBV4-1	TRBJ1-6	.	.	TGCGCCAGCAGCCCTCGGGACAAAGATAATTCACCCCTCCACTTT	CASSPRDKDNSPLHF
TRBV7-9	TRBJ1-5	.	.	TGTGCCAGCAGCTTACTAGCAGGGGATAGCAATCAGCCCCAGCATTTT	CASSLLAGDSNQPQHF
TRBV3-1/TRBV3-2	TRBJ1-1	.	.	TGTGCCAGCAGCTCCCGAGGCGGGTCGGGGACTGAAGCTTTCTTT	CASSSRGGSGTEAFF
TRBV12-5	TRBJ2-3	.	.	TGTGCTAGCTCGCAGGTAACGGGCACAGATACGCAGTATTTT	CASSQVTGTDTQYF
TRBV11-2	TRBJ2-5	.	.	TGTGCCAGCAGGGAAGGCCCTTCCCAGTACTTC	CASREGPSQYF
TRBV6-2/TRBV6-3	TRBJ1-5	.	.	TGTGCCAGCAGTTACTCGAGGGGATTTTACCAGCATTTT	CASSYSRGFYQHF
TRBV5-4	TRBJ2-2	TRBD2	few	TGTGCCAGCAGCTTGGGTGGCGGGAGCTACACCGGGGAGCTGTTTTTT	CASSLGGGSYTGELFF
TRBV5-3	TRBJ2-3	TRBD2	.	TGTGCCAGAAGACCCGGACTAGCGGGGGAGACTGATACGCAGTATTTT	CARRPGLAGETDTQYF
TRBV9	TRBJ1-6	TRBD1	.	TGTGCCAGCAGCGTAGGTGGTTGGGGACAGGGAACTTCACCCCTCCACTTT	CASSVGGWGQGTSPLHF
TRBV18	TRBJ2-7	TRBD1	.	TGTGCCAGCTCACCGGACAGGGTAAGGTACGAGCAGTACTTC	CASSPDRVRYEQYF
TRBV6-5	TRBJ2-7	TRBD2	.	TGTGCCAGCAGAGGAGCGGGAGCTAAGGTCGAGCAGTACTTC	CASRGAGAKVEQYF
TRBV5-6	TRBJ2-5	.	.	TGTGCCAGCAGCTTTGGGGTAGTGGAAGAGACCCAGTACTTC	CASSFGVVEETQYF
TRBV6-5	TRBJ2-5	TRBD1	.	TGTGCCAGCAGGATCGACAGGGTCCGCGAGACCCAGTACTTC	CASRIDRVRETQYF
TRBV28	TRBJ2-5	.	.	TGTGCCAGCAGCGACGTTGGGTCGGAGGTCCTACACCAGGAGACCCAGTACTTC	CASSDVGSEVLHQETQYF
TRBV28	TRBJ2-1	.	.	TGTGCCAGCATCCATGGGACATCCACGACCTACAATGAGCAGTTCTTC	CASIHGTSTTYNEQFF
TRBV2	TRBJ2-2	.	.	TGTGCCAGCAGTGATTGGGGGCCCGGGGAGCTGTTTTTT	CASSDWGPGELFF
TRBV6-6	TRBJ2-5	TRBD2	.	TGTGCCAGCCTTAGCGGGAGGGTGGGGGAGACCCAGTACTTC	CASLSGRVGETQYF
TRBV5-6	TRBJ2-1	.	.	TGTGCCAGCAGCTTCTGGGTTAAGTACAATGAGCAGTTCTTC	CASSFWVKYNEQFF
TRBV27	TRBJ2-7	.	.	TGTGCCAGCAGTTTAACAATGGAAGCTGGGGACGAGCAGTACTTC	CASSLTMEAGDEQYF
TRBV6-6	TRBJ2-7	.	few	TGTGCCAGCAGGTCGCCGGAGGGGCGGTACGAGCAGTACTTC	CASRSPEGRYEQYF
TRBV6-5	TRBJ2-3	.	.	TGTGCCAGCAGGTCGCACAGGGCAGATACGCAGTATTTT	CASRSHRADTQYF
TRBV5-1	TRBJ2-7	TRBD1	once	TGCGCCAGCAGCTTGTTTACAGGGGGGACCTACGAGCAGTACTTC	CASSLFTGGTYEQYF
TRBV25-1	TRBJ2-7	.	medium-sized	TGTGCCAGCAGTGGAACCGGGCCCCCTGACGAGCAGTACTTC	CASSGTGPPDEQYF
TRBV5-1	TRBJ2-2	.	.	TGCGCCAGCAGCAAACAGGCCCTAGCGAGCACCGGGGAGCTGTTTTTT	CASSKQALASTGELFF
TRBV24-1	TRBJ2-5	.	.	TGTGCCACCGCCTCTGGGGAGACCCAGTACTTC	CATASGETQYF
TRBV5-8	TRBJ1-4	.	once	TGTGCCAGCAGCTTGGCCCGGGGTTCCGGTGGAAAACTGTTTTTT	CASSLARGSGGKLFF
TRBV6-6	TRBJ2-7	TRBD1	.	TGTGCCAGCAGTTACCGGGACAGGCTGGACGAGCAGTACTTC	CASSYRDRLDEQYF
TRBV10-1	TRBJ2-3	TRBD2	.	TGCGCCAGCAGGGAGACGGGACTAGGAACCCCTAGCACAGATACGCAGTATTTT	CASRETGLGTPSTDTQYF
TRBV29-1	TRBJ1-2	.	.	TGCAGCGTTGACCTTGACGTTGGGAGGCGGAACTATGGCTACACCTTC	CSVDLDVGRRNYGYTF
TRBV5-8	TRBJ2-1	TRBD2	once	TGTGCCAGCAGTCGGGGACTAGCGGGAGTTTATGAGCAGTTCTTC	CASSRGLAGVYEQFF
TRBV27	TRBJ2-3	TRBD2	once	TGTGCCAGCAGCTCCGGACTAGCGGGAATGTGGGATACGCAGTATTTT	CASSSGLAGMWDTQYF
TRBV29-1	TRBJ2-7	TRBD1	.	TGCAGCGTTGGGGGACAGGGGGGCTACGAGCAGTACTTC	CSVGGQGGYEQYF
TRBV11-1	TRBJ1-2	.	.	TGTGCCAGCAGCCCAAGTGGGTTCAACTATGGCTACACCTTC	CASSPSGFNYGYTF
TRBV7-8	TRBJ2-2	.	.	TGTGCCAGCAGCACCTCCACTACAAGCACCGGGGAGCTGTTTTTT	CASSTSTTSTGELFF
TRBV19	TRBJ2-6	.	.	TGTGCCAGTAACCAAGGAAGGGAAGCTGGGGCCAACGTCCTGACTTTC	CASNQGREAGANVLTF
TRBV9	TRBJ2-3	.	.	TGTGCCAGCAGCGGCGAGGGAGATACGCAGTATTTT	CASSGEGDTQYF
TRBV3-1/TRBV3-2	TRBJ1-5	.	.	TGTGCCAGCAGCCAAGATCAACAGCCCCAGCATTTT	CASSQDQQPQHF
TRBV2	TRBJ1-4	.	.	TGTGCCAGCCTCGGACGGAACTATAATGAAAAACTGTTTTTT	CASLGRNYNEKLFF
TRBV12-2	TRBJ1-2	.	.	TGTGCAAGTCGCTTAGCGCGTGCGGATAACTATGGCTACACCTTC	CASRLARADNYGYTF